This T cell receptor beta chain derives from a study of read filtering for tumor transcriptome and immune sequencing. This library used about 400 ng RNA and molecular barcoded adaptors spanning alpha/delta and beta/gamma chains. Using its own MiXCR run on the reads, TCRdb lists one record per CDR3 protein. Of approximately 90,000 distinct CDR3 sequences listed, roughly 21% are singletons. This clonotype was picked up many times. The CDR3 loop spans 17 amino acids. Germline V gene sequence: CDR1 SEHNR, CDR2 FQNEAQ (reference sequence). The ends lost 1 base at V and 8 bases at J; junction bases unmatched: 13.

Material: a population of CD138-negative cells sorted from bone marrow. The chain carries TRBV7-9 and TRBJ1-4, with TRBD1 identical over 7 bases. The source of this sequence is a donor aged 40 or older with multiple myeloma. CDR3 sequence (DNA): TGTGCCAGCAGCTTAGATCCAGGGGGGCAGGGAAACGAAAAACTGTTTTTT. It yields the protein CASSLDPGGQGNEKLFF.